One sample yielded the 23 T cell receptor beta chains listed below, sequenced in a study of blood T cell repertoires in COVID-19. Clones were sequenced by immunoSEQ multiplex PCR, and TCRdb holds only the in-frame ones, with some missing. The sample contains fewer than 350,000 clones, around four fifths of which appear only once. Sequencing was done on a sample of peripheral blood. The receptors stem from a woman between 45 and 65 years old with active or convalescent COVID-19.

The chain links TRBV19 to TRBJ1-1; D is uncertain. The CDR3 has 13 residues. Germline assignment: CDR1 LNHDA and CDR2 SQIVND (reference sequence). The V and J ends lost 0 bases and 0 bases respectively, with 2 bases between them. The CDR3 DNA follows: TGTGCCAGTAGTATAGACTTGAACACTGAAGCTTTCTTT. Encoded protein: CASSIDLNTEAFF.

The V and J genes are TRBV2 and TRBJ2-7; 12 bases are a match to TRBD2. CDR3 length equals 14 residues. V trimming: 7 bases; J trimming: 3 bases; junction bases outside the gene matches: 4. Germline CDR1 reads SNHLY; CDR2 reads FYNNEI. DNA for the CDR3: TGTGCCAGCAACCTACTAGCGGGAGGCTACGAGCAGTACTTC. Its translation: CASNLLAGGYEQYF. Drawing the rest from reference TRBV2 and TRBJ2-7, the complete variable domain is EPEVTQTPSHQVTQMGQEVILRCVPISNHLYFYWYRQILGQKVEFLVSFYNNEISEKSEIFDDQFSVERPDGSNFTLKIRSTKLEDSAMYFCASNLLAGGYEQYFGPGTRLTVT.

CDR3 in amino acids: CSVERGSGSRQETQYF. The CDR3 DNA reads TGCAGCGTTGAACGAGGTAGCGGGAGTAGGCAAGAGACCCAGTACTTC. The J gene is TRBJ2-5, the V gene TRBV29-1; 9 bases map to TRBD2. The J segment lost 2 bases and the V segment lost 2 bases, leaving 9 bases of the junction unmatched. CDR1 is SQVTM, CDR2 ANQGSEA, per germline. The CDR3 contains 16 residues.

This chain connects TRBV7-9 to TRBJ2-7; 14 bases match TRBD2. V lost 5 bases to trimming and J lost 3 bases; unmatched junction nucleotides: 9. This CDR3 contains 17 residues. The germline V gene encodes CDR1 SEHNR and CDR2 FQNEAQ (reference sequence). The chain's CDR3 is CASSPGTSGRKDYEQYF. CDR3 sequence (DNA): TGTGCCAGCAGCCCAGGGACTAGCGGGAGAAAGGACTACGAGCAGTACTTC.

This clone has only a few counts. The chain recombines TRBV7-2 with TRBJ2-7; 8 bases fit TRBD1. V lost 5 bases and J lost 4; bases outside the gene matches: 13. The germline gives CDR1 SGHTA, CDR2 FQGNSA. This CDR3 has 16 residues. The CDR3 DNA reads as TGTGCCAGCAGCCCTACTGCAGGACAGGGAAATTACGAGCAGTACTTC. Its translation: CASSPTAGQGNYEQYF. Variable domain in full (rest from reference TRBV7-2 and TRBJ2-7): GAGVSQSPSNKVTEKGKDVELRCDPISGHTALYWYRQSLGQGLEFLIYFQGNSAPDKSGLPSDRFSAERTGGSVSTLTIQRTQQEDSAVYLCASSPTAGQGNYEQYFGPGTRLTVT.

The chain employs TRBV11-3 and TRBJ1-1; D remains ambiguous. The CDR3 has 15 amino acids. Germline CDR1 is SGHNT and CDR2 is YENEEA. Trimming cost V 5 bases and J 5 bases, with 18 bases left between them. CDR3 sequence reads: CASSPPAAEWTEAFF. The DNA for the CDR3 is TGTGCCAGCAGCCCCCCGGCGGCTGAATGGACTGAAGCTTTCTTT.

This chain connects TRBV19 to TRBJ2-3; the D gene is possibly TRBD2 (6 bases). Looked up from germline, CDR1 is LNHDA and CDR2 is SQIVND (reference sequence). The CDR3 contains 15 residues. V lost 3 bases and J 2 bases, leaving 12 bases between the germline ends. CDR3 in DNA: TGTGCCAGTAGTATTGGAACGGGGGTCACAGATACGCAGTATTTT. As protein: CASSIGTGVTDTQYF.

This clone appeared a single time. The same CDR3 also results from other DNA sequences found in this sample. The rearrangement uses TRBV6-5 and TRBJ2-7; D is unclear. V lost 2 bases to trimming and J lost 4 bases, with 9 bases between them. The CDR3 length is 13 residues. The germline V gene encodes CDR1 MNHEY and CDR2 SVGAGI. The CDR3 here is CASSYGLSYEQYF. The CDR3 coding sequence is TGTGCCAGCAGTTACGGTCTATCTTACGAGCAGTACTTC.

V usage is TRBV10-3 and J usage is TRBJ2-5, with 10 positions matching TRBD2. J gave up 2 bases and V 2 bases, and 5 bases lay outside the gene matches. Germline assignment: CDR1 ENHRY and CDR2 SYGVKD. The CDR3 runs 16 residues. The CDR3 region is CAISEGPSGGQETQYF. CDR3 coding DNA: TGTGCCATCAGTGAGGGTCCTAGCGGGGGACAAGAGACCCAGTACTTC.

The chain joins TRBV18 to TRBJ2-1; 8 bases match TRBD2. The CDR3 consists of 16 residues. From germline, CDR1 is KGHSH and CDR2 LQKENI. The J segment lost 4 bases and the V segment lost 4 bases, leaving 9 bases of the junction unmatched. CDR3 sequence: CASSLPGLAGYNEQFF. The CDR3 coding sequence is TGTGCCAGCTCACTACCCGGGCTAGCGGGTTACAATGAGCAGTTCTTC.

This clone was detected a few times. The rearrangement uses TRBV6-1 and TRBJ2-4, with D maybe TRBD1 (5 bases). Per the germline V gene, CDR1 is MNHNS and CDR2 is SASEGT. This CDR3 has 16 residues. Trimming left V 4 bases short and J 2 bases short, with 15 bases between. The CDR3 region has the DNA TGTGCCAGCAGTGTTAGGCCAGGGCTGTCCAAAAACATTCAGTACTTC. It translates to CASSVRPGLSKNIQYF.

The chain carries TRBV19 and TRBJ1-2, with D maybe TRBD1 (6 bases). Per germline, CDR1 LNHDA and CDR2 SQIVND (reference sequence). The V end lost 7 bases, the J end lost 7 bases, and 13 bases lay between the germline ends. This CDR3 contains 12 residues. The CDR3 nucleotides read TGTGCCAGTACCGACAGGAAACTTGGCTACACCTTC. This translates into CASTDRKLGYTF.

V usage is TRBV2 and J usage is TRBJ2-7, with TRBD2 matching 11 bases. The CDR3 consists of 14 residues. The trim removed 6 bases at V and 7 bases at J, leaving 8 bases unmatched. The germline CDR1 and CDR2 sequences are SNHLY and FYNNEI. As DNA, the CDR3 is TGTGCCAGCAGCGCACTAGCGGGAGTAGGGGAGCAGTACTTC. It codes for CASSALAGVGEQYF.

This rearrangement joins TRBV6-1 to TRBJ2-3, with 12 bases identical to TRBD2. Losses at the gene ends were 2 bases for V and 1 base for J; bases not matched to a gene: 4. The CDR3 spans 17 residues. Germline V gene sequence: CDR1 MNHNS, CDR2 SASEGT. The chain's CDR3 is CASSEPPSGRGTDTQYF. CDR3 coding DNA: TGTGCCAGCAGTGAACCCCCTAGCGGGAGGGGCACAGATACGCAGTATTTT.

This rearrangement joins TRBV10-3 to TRBJ2-1; 7 bases agree with TRBD1. Trimming cost V 3 bases and J 9 bases; bases outside gene matches: 11. The germline gives CDR1 ENHRY, CDR2 SYGVKD. This CDR3 region has 15 residues. Here the CDR3 DNA reads TGTGCCATCAGTGATGGGCAGGGGGACACCACTGAGCAGTTCTTC. Its protein product is CAISDGQGDTTEQFF.

The V and J genes are TRBV27 and TRBJ2-1, with D possibly matching TRBD2 (5 bases). Germline assignment: CDR1 MNHEY and CDR2 SMNVEV (reference sequence). V dropped 3 bases and J dropped 4 bases, with 10 bases sitting between them. The CDR3 covers 14 residues. CDR3 DNA: TGTGCCAGCAGTTTTAGGCTAGCTTACAATGAGCAGTTCTTC. As protein: CASSFRLAYNEQFF.

This clone has just one count. V gene TRBV28 combines with J gene TRBJ2-7; 9 nucleotides agree with TRBD2. There are 13 residues in the CDR3. The germline V gene encodes CDR1 MDHEN and CDR2 SYDVKM. The ends lost 5 bases at V and 7 bases at J; junction bases unmatched: 6. The CDR3 DNA is TGTGCCAGCAGTATAGCGGGAGTAAGGGAGCAGTACTTC. As protein: CASSIAGVREQYF.

A single count supports this clone. CDR3 loop: CASSQAGATNEKLFF. The CDR3 nucleotides read TGCGCCAGCAGCCAAGCGGGGGCAACTAATGAAAAACTGTTTTTT. The chain couples TRBV4-1 to TRBJ1-4; possibly TRBD1 for D (5 bases). The CDR3 loop spans 15 amino acids. V gave up 1 base and J gave up 0 bases, with 6 bases separating them. Looked up from germline, CDR1 is MGHRA and CDR2 is YSYEKL.

The chain combines TRBV9 with TRBJ2-1; D is unclear. V dropped 1 base and J dropped 2 bases, with 13 bases sitting between them. Germline V CDR1 and CDR2: SGDLS, YYNGEE. The CDR3 runs 16 residues. This CDR3 reads CASSVKASLAYNEQFF. The CDR3 DNA sequence: TGTGCCAGCAGCGTAAAAGCTTCCCTTGCCTACAATGAGCAGTTCTTC.

This clone was found once. The chain carries TRBV19 and TRBJ1-1; no clear D gene. The CDR3 length is 13 residues. Per the germline V gene, CDR1 is LNHDA and CDR2 is SQIVND (reference sequence). V lost 3 bases and J lost 1, with 6 bases in between. The CDR3 region has the DNA TGTGCCAGTAGTATCTCAGAGAACACTGAAGCTTTCTTT. It yields the protein CASSISENTEAFF.

V and J are TRBV10-3 and TRBJ1-1; 9 nucleotides align to TRBD1. Germline lookup yields CDR1 ENHRY and CDR2 SYGVKD. The CDR3 spans 18 residues. Trimming cost V 0 bases and J 4 bases; bases outside gene matches: 12. This CDR3 reads CAISESKGQGIAFTEAFF. The DNA of the CDR3 is TGTGCCATCAGTGAGTCGAAGGGACAGGGAATTGCGTTCACTGAAGCTTTCTTT.

V is TRBV5-4 and J is TRBJ2-5; TRBD2 matches at 11 bases. In germline, CDR1 is SGHNT, CDR2 YYREEE (reference sequence). Trimming cost V 3 bases and J 2 bases; bases outside gene matches: 6. There are 16 residues in the CDR3. The CDR3: CASSSGTSGTQETQYF. CDR3 nucleotide sequence: TGTGCCAGCAGCTCCGGGACTAGCGGAACTCAAGAGACCCAGTACTTC.

This clone has just a few counts. The J gene is TRBJ1-5, the V gene TRBV2; a weak D match, TRBD1 (6 bases). CDR1 is SNHLY and CDR2 is FYNNEI in the germline V gene. This CDR3 is 14 amino acids long. V was shortened by 8 bases and J by 2 bases, with 13 bases between the two germline ends. CDR3 DNA: TGTGCCAGCGATCCACAGGGAGGCAATCAGCCCCAGCATTTT. It specifies CASDPQGGNQPQHF.